This is a list of T cell receptor beta chains from one sample in a study of blood T cell repertoires in COVID-19. Generated by immunoSEQ multiplex PCR, the TCRdb table keeps only in-frame clones and is missing some. The sample has almost 200,000 clones; 85% are singletons. The specimen was peripheral blood. Receptors originate from a man in his 60s with COVID-19, enrolled during active disease. Both conserved end residues are part of each CDR3. The order of the fields is D gene, J gene, V gene, CDR3 protein. D genes are given only for firm matches.

>TRBD1|TRBJ2-3|TRBV11-3
CASSAKGTGNTDTQYF
>-|TRBJ1-3|TRBV19
CASSTPRARNTIYF
>-|TRBJ1-6|TRBV10-3
CAISSGISPLHF
>TRBD1|TRBJ1-2|TRBV19
CASSIDLQRGQGGGYTF
>-|TRBJ2-1|TRBV2
CASTPSDLWGGEQFF
>-|TRBJ1-2|TRBV28
CASSIGGGFDGYTF
>-|TRBJ1-2|TRBV9
CASSLQSGNYGYTF
>TRBD1|TRBJ2-1|TRBV7-3
CASSLNSGGLNEQFF
>-|TRBJ1-1|TRBV2
CASTVSGNTEAFF
>-|TRBJ2-5|TRBV18
CASSPREWETQYF
>TRBD1|TRBJ1-1|TRBV6-4
CASSRDRNTEAFF
>-|TRBJ2-5|TRBV10-2
CASGAVGETQYF
>-|TRBJ1-6|TRBV7-8
CASSLGSRGSPLHF
>-|TRBJ1-2|TRBV7-2
CASSLDWRDANYGYTF
>TRBD2|TRBJ2-3|TRBV5-1
CASRRTSGVDTQYF
>-|TRBJ1-1|TRBV5-1
CASSGGAGNAEAFF
>-|TRBJ1-5|TRBV6-1
CASSETPNQPQHF
>-|TRBJ2-7|TRBV9
CASSSVGRLDGEQYF
>TRBD1|TRBJ1-4|TRBV5-1
CASSLGDRARRGWEKLFF
>TRBD2|TRBJ2-5|TRBV7-2
CASSTSGPKQETQYF
>TRBD1|TRBJ2-7|TRBV28
CASSPPLGQGAREQYF
>TRBD1|TRBJ1-1|TRBV10-3
CAISGQGEGEAFF
>-|TRBJ2-5|TRBV5-6
CASSLTPGSGLGETQYF
>TRBD2|TRBJ2-5|TRBV3-1/TRBV3-2
CASSQDGLAAETQYF
>TRBD1|TRBJ2-1|TRBV7-3
CASSFVVWDRVPEQFF
>-|TRBJ1-4|TRBV27
CASSLSQDATNEKLFF
>TRBD1|TRBJ1-2|TRBV7-2
CASSFTGTGGHGYTF
>TRBD1|TRBJ1-3|TRBV28
CASSWDRGTGNTIYF
>-|TRBJ1-1|TRBV7-9
CASSLRGRATEAFF
>-|TRBJ1-1|TRBV15
CATSRPGFRGAFF
>TRBD1|TRBJ1-2|TRBV30
CAWSAGVDRADGYTF
>-|TRBJ1-6|TRBV6-5
CASSYRQAYNSPLHF
>-|TRBJ1-1|TRBV3-1/TRBV3-2
CASSPRHSSTEAFF
>-|TRBJ2-1|TRBV27
CASSLRDTAYNEQFF
>-|TRBJ1-1|TRBV4-3
CASSAQRLNTEAFF
>-|TRBJ1-5|TRBV7-2
CASSLRLVNQPQHF
>TRBD1|TRBJ1-1|TRBV29-1
CSVDRGRNTEAFF
>TRBD1|TRBJ1-6|TRBV3-1/TRBV3-2
CASSRGQESSYNSPLHF
>TRBD1|TRBJ1-4|TRBV5-4
CASSTGTANEKLFF
>-|TRBJ1-4|TRBV19
CASSMTARTNEKLFF
>-|TRBJ2-1|TRBV5-6
CASSSSASYNEQFF
>-|TRBJ1-1|TRBV2
CASRQIINTEAFF